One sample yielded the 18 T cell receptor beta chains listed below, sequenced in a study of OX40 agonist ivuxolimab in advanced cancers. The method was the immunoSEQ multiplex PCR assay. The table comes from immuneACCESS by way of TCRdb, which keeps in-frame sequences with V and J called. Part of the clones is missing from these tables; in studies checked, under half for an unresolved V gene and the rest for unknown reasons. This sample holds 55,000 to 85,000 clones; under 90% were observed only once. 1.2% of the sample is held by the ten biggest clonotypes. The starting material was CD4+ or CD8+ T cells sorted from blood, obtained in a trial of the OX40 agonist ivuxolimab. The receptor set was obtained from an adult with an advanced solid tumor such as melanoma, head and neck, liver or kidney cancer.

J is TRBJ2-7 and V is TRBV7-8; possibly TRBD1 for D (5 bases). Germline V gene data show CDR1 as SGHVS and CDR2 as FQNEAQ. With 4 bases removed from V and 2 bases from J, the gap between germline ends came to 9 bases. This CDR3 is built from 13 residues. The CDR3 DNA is TGTGCCAGCAGCTACACAGGAGCCTACGAGCAGTACTTC. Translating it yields CASSYTGAYEQYF.

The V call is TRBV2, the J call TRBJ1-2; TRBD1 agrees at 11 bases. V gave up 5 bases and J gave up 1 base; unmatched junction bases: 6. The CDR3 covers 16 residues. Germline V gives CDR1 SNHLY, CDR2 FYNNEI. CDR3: CASSKDRGPHNYGYTF. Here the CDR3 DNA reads TGTGCCAGCAGTAAGGACAGGGGGCCTCATAACTATGGCTACACCTTC.

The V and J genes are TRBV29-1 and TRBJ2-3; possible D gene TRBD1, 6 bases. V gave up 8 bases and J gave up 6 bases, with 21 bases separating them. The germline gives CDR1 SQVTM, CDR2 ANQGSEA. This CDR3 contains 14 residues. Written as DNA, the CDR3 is TGCAGCTCCCCGGGACACGGACGTTTGGATACGCAGTATTTT. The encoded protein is CSSPGHGRLDTQYF.

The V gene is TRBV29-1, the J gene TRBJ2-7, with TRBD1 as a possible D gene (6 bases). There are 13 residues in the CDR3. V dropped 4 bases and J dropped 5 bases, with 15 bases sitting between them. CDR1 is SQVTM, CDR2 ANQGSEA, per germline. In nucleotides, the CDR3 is TGCAGCGTTGTAAGGCAGGGGAACCACGAGCAGTACTTC. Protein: CSVVRQGNHEQYF.

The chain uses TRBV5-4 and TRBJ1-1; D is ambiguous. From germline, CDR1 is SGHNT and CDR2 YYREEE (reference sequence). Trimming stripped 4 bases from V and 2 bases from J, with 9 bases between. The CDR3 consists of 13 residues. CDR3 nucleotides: TGTGCCAGCAGCGTCCGGCGAAACACTGAAGCTTTCTTT. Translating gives CASSVRRNTEAFF.

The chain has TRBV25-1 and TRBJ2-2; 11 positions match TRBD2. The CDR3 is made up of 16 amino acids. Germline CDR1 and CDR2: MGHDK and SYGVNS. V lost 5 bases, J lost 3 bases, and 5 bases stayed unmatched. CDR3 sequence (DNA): TGTGCCAGCAGTAGCCTAGCGGGGGGACACACCGGGGAGCTGTTTTTT. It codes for CASSSLAGGHTGELFF.

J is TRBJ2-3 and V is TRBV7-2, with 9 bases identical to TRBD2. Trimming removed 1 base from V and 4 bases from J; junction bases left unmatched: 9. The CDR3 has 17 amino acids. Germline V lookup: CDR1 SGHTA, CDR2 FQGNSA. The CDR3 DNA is TGTGCCAGCAGCTTAGATCCTAGCGGGGCCCAGGCAGATACGCAGTATTTT. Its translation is CASSLDPSGAQADTQYF.

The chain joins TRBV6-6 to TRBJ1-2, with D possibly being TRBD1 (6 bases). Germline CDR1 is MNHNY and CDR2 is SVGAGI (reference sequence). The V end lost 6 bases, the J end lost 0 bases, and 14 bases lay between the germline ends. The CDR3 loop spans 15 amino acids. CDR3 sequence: CASSQTGDANYGYTF. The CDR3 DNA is TGTGCCAGCAGCCAGACAGGAGATGCTAACTATGGCTACACCTTC.

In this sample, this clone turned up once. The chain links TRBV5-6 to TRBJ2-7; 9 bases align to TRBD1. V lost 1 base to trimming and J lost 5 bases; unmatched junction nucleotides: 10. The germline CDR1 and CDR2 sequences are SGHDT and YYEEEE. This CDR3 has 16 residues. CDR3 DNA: TGTGCCAGCAGCTTGATTTTTGGACAGGGGTATGACGAGCAGTACTTC. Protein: CASSLIFGQGYDEQYF.

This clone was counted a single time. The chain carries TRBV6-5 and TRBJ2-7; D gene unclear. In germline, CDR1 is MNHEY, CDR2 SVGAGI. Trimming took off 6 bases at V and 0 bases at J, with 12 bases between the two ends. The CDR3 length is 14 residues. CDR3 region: CASSLRTVSYEQYF. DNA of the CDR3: TGTGCCAGCAGCCTCCGGACGGTCTCCTACGAGCAGTACTTC.

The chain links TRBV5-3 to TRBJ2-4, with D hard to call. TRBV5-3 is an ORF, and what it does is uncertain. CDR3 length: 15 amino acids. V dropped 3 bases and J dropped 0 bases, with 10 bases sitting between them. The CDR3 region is CARSSMILAKNIQYF. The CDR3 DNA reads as TGTGCCAGAAGCTCGATGATACTAGCCAAAAACATTCAGTACTTC.

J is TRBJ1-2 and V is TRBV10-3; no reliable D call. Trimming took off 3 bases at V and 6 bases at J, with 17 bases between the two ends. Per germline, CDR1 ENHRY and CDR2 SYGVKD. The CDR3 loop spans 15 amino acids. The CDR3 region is CAISDPRESLDGYTF. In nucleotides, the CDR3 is TGTGCCATCAGTGACCCAAGGGAGTCCCTAGATGGCTACACCTTC.

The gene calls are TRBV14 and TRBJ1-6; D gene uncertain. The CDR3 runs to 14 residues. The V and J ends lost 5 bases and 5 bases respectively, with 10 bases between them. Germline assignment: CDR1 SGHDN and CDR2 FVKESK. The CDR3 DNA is TGTGCCAGCAGCGCCCTTTTAAATAATTCACCCCTCCACTTT. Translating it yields CASSALLNNSPLHF.

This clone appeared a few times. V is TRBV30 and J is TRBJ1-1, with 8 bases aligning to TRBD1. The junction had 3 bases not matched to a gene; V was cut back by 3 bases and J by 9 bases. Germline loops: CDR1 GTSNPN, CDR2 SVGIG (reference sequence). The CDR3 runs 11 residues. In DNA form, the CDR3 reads TGTGCCTGGAGGACAGGGGCGAAAGCTTTCTTT. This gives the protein CAWRTGAKAFF. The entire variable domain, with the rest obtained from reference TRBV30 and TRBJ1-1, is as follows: SQTIHQWPATLVQPVGSPLSLECTVEGTSNPNLYWYRQAAGRGLQLLFYSVGIGQISSEVPQNLSASRPQDRQFILSSKKLLLSDSGFYLCAWRTGAKAFFGQGTRLTVV.

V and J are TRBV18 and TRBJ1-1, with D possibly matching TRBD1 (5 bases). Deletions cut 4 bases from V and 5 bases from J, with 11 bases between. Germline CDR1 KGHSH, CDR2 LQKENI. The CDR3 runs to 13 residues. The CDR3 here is CASSQGVGTEAFF. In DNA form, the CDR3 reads TGTGCCAGCTCACAAGGGGTAGGGACTGAAGCTTTCTTT. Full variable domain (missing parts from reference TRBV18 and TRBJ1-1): NAGVMQNPRHLVRRRGQEARLRCSPMKGHSHVYWYRQLPEEGLKFMVYLQKENIIDESGMPKERFSAEFPKEGPSILRIQQVVRGDSAAYFCASSQGVGTEAFFGQGTRLTVV.

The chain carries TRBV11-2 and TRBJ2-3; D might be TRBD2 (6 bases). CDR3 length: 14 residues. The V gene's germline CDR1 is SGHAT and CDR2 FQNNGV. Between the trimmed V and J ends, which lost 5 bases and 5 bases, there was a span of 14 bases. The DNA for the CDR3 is TGTGCCAGCAGCAGAAAACTAGCACAAGATACGCAGTATTTT. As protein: CASSRKLAQDTQYF.

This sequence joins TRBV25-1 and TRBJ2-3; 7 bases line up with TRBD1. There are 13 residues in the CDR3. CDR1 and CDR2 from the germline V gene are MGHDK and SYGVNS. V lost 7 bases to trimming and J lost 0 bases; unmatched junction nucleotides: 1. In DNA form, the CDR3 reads TGTGCCAGCACAGGGGGTAGCACAGATACGCAGTATTTT. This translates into CASTGGSTDTQYF.

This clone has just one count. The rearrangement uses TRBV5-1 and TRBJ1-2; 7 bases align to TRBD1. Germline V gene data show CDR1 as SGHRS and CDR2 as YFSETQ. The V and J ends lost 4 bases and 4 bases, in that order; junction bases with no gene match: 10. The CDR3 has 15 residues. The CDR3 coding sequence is TGCGCCAGCAGCCCCGATCCCCGGGACAGCTATGGCTACACCTTC. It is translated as CASSPDPRDSYGYTF. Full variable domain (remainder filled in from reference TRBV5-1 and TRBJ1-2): KAGVTQTPRYLIKTRGQQVTLSCSPISGHRSVSWYQQTPGQGLQFLFEYFSETQRNKGNFPGRFSGRQFSNSRSEMNVSTLELGDSALYLCASSPDPRDSYGYTFGSGTRLTVV.